These 29 T cell receptor beta chains originate from one sample sequenced in a study of beta chain features in type 1 diabetes. Notes on the study in general: In all four CD4+ subsets, TCRB CDR3 length was significantly, moderately reduced in type 1 diabetes.

Sequenced material consisted of expressed TCRB transcripts (all of the isolated RNA was reverse transcribed). Libraries were prepared by immunoSEQ multiplex PCR; TCRdb keeps only in-frame clonotypes and omits some of them. In the table there are under 400,000 clones, 10% to 15% of which are singletons. These receptors' antigens are unknown. The sample taken for sequencing was naive CD4+ T cells from blood. These receptors all come from a woman aged 18-30 years with type 1 diabetes.

The genes are TRBV18 and TRBJ2-3, with D tentatively TRBD2 (6 bases). Germline assignment: CDR1 KGHSH and CDR2 LQKENI. This CDR3 has 15 residues. The ends were cut back, 0 bases at V and 1 base at J, with 8 bases in the middle. The CDR3 nucleotides read TGTGCCAGCTCACCACCTCAGCGGGGCACAGATACGCAGTATTTT. This translates into CASSPPQRGTDTQYF.

The V call is TRBV6-6, the J call TRBJ2-3, with D unresolved. This CDR3 region has 12 residues. Germline V gives CDR1 MNHNY, CDR2 SVGAGI (reference sequence). With 8 bases removed from V and 5 bases from J, the gap between germline ends came to 11 bases. The CDR3 DNA follows: TGTGCCAGCGGGCAGATCGGAGATACGCAGTATTTT. This sequence encodes CASGQIGDTQYF.

The gene calls are TRBV10-3 and TRBJ2-5; unclear D gene. Germline CDR1 is ENHRY and CDR2 is SYGVKD. V lost 3 bases to trimming and J lost 3 bases, with 14 bases between them. The CDR3 is made up of 15 amino acids. In DNA form, the CDR3 reads TGTGCCATCAGTGATAGTAGCAGATTAAAAGAGACCCAGTACTTC. This codes for CAISDSSRLKETQYF.

This rearrangement joins TRBV2 to TRBJ1-5; D is uncertain. The germline gives CDR1 SNHLY, CDR2 FYNNEI. Trimming pared 6 bases from V and 7 bases from J, leaving 16 bases between. This CDR3 is 14 amino acids long. This chain's CDR3 is CASSQSEGGQPQHF. In DNA, the CDR3 is TGTGCCAGCAGCCAGAGTGAGGGTGGACAGCCCCAGCATTTT. The whole variable domain, filled in from reference TRBV2 and TRBJ1-5, reads EPEVTQTPSHQVTQMGQEVILRCVPISNHLYFYWYRQILGQKVEFLVSFYNNEISEKSEIFDDQFSVERPDGSNFTLKIRSTKLEDSAMYFCASSQSEGGQPQHFGDGTRLSIL.

V and J are TRBV5-1 and TRBJ1-1, with 8 nucleotides matching TRBD1. The V segment lost 2 bases and the J segment 3 bases; nucleotides outside the gene matches: 12. CDR3 length: 17 amino acids. The germline gives CDR1 SGHRS, CDR2 YFSETQ. CDR3 sequence reads: CASSLGAGGDGYTEAFF. The CDR3 DNA reads as TGCGCCAGCAGCTTAGGCGCAGGGGGCGATGGGTACACTGAAGCTTTCTTT.

V is TRBV2 and J is TRBJ2-5; 9 bases line up with TRBD2. The CDR3 loop spans 11 amino acids. Trimming at V came to 8 bases and at J to 9 bases, leaving 4 bases not matched to a gene. Looked up from germline, CDR1 is SNHLY and CDR2 is FYNNEI. CDR3 amino acids: CASPSGGSQYF. CDR3 DNA sequence: TGTGCCAGCCCGAGCGGGGGGTCCCAGTACTTC.

The count of this clone is one. The chain links TRBV30 to TRBJ2-7, with 7 bases matching TRBD1. The CDR3 contains 12 residues. Germline assignment: CDR1 GTSNPN and CDR2 SVGIG (reference sequence). V lost 5 bases and J lost 4; bases outside the gene matches: 5. The CDR3 DNA reads TGTGCCTGGGGCGACAGGGAATACGAGCAGTACTTC. Translating gives CAWGDREYEQYF.

The chain joins TRBV7-2 to TRBJ2-7; TRBD1 aligns across 9 bases. V was clipped by 5 bases and J by 2 bases; unmatched bases: 13. This CDR3 is built from 17 residues. Germline CDR1 SGHTA, CDR2 FQGNSA. CDR3 residues: CASSRPGQGGITYEQYF. CDR3 DNA sequence: TGTGCCAGCAGCCGGCCGGGACAGGGAGGGATTACCTACGAGCAGTACTTC.

A few counts support this clone. The chain employs TRBV2 and TRBJ2-1; 14 bases line up with TRBD2. The junction had 12 bases not matched to a gene; V was cut back by 5 bases and J by 0 bases. CDR1 SNHLY and CDR2 FYNNEI come from the germline V gene. The length of the CDR3 is 20 residues. This chain's CDR3 is CASSPQGTSGSSYSYNEQFF. The CDR3 DNA is TGTGCCAGCAGTCCACAGGGGACTAGCGGGAGTTCCTACTCCTACAATGAGCAGTTCTTC.

This clone was counted between two and nine times. The chain links TRBV5-4 to TRBJ2-1; 7 bases agree with TRBD1. Germline values: CDR1 SGHNT, CDR2 YYREEE (reference sequence). The junction had 3 bases not matched to a gene; V was cut back by 0 bases and J by 3 bases. The CDR3 sequence is 15 residues long. This CDR3 reads CASSLGGGRYNEQFF. The DNA for the CDR3 is TGTGCCAGCAGCTTGGGAGGGGGCCGCTACAATGAGCAGTTCTTC.

This clone appeared a few times. The V and J genes are TRBV30 and TRBJ1-1, with D possibly TRBD1 on 6 matching bases. V lost 8 bases to trimming and J lost 3 bases, with 10 bases between them. The CDR3 length is 11 residues. Germline loops: CDR1 GTSNPN, CDR2 SVGIG (reference sequence). The chain's CDR3 is CATQGYTEAFF. The CDR3 bases are TGTGCCACGCAGGGGTACACTGAAGCTTTCTTT.

The rearrangement links TRBV6-4 to TRBJ1-2, with D perhaps TRBD1 (6 bases). Looked up from germline, CDR1 is MRHNA and CDR2 is SNTAGT. The CDR3 sequence is 13 residues long. With 2 bases removed from V and 4 bases from J, the gap between germline ends came to 8 bases. CDR3 coding DNA: TGTGCCAGCAGTGACCCAGGGGTCTATGGCTACACCTTC. It is translated as CASSDPGVYGYTF.

This clone came up a few times. The chain uses TRBV9 and TRBJ1-3, with D possibly matching TRBD1 (5 bases). The V gene lost 0 bases and the J gene lost 8 bases, with 15 bases spanning the gap. The CDR3 covers 15 residues. The germline gives CDR1 SGDLS, CDR2 YYNGEE. The CDR3 sequence is CASSVEPGHMDTIYF. The CDR3 coding sequence is TGTGCCAGCAGCGTAGAGCCAGGGCATATGGACACCATATATTTT.

In this sample, this clone turned up a few times. The rearrangement uses TRBV25-1 and TRBJ2-6; TRBD1 matches at 10 bases. In germline, CDR1 is MGHDK, CDR2 SYGVNS. The CDR3 is 18 residues long. V was clipped by 6 bases and J by 0 bases; unmatched bases: 8. CDR3 coding DNA: TGTGCCAGCAGGGGAAGGGACAGGGGAGGCTCTGGGGCCAACGTCCTGACTTTC. Encoded protein: CASRGRDRGGSGANVLTF.

V and J are TRBV29-1 and TRBJ2-7, with 8 positions matching TRBD1. The germline CDR1 and CDR2 sequences are SQVTM and ANQGSEA. This CDR3 spans 12 amino acids. J gave up 5 bases and V 7 bases, and 7 bases lay outside the gene matches. In nucleotides, the CDR3 is TGCAGCGCCAACAGGGGGGAAGACGAGCAGTACTTC. Translated, it gives CSANRGEDEQYF.

This clone was observed a handful of times. The rearrangement links TRBV14 to TRBJ2-3; D unresolved. There are 15 residues in the CDR3. The germline V gene encodes CDR1 SGHDN and CDR2 FVKESK. Trimming stripped 2 bases from V and 2 bases from J, with 11 bases between. The CDR3 is CASSQTRGVTDTQYF. CDR3 DNA: TGTGCCAGCAGCCAAACTCGCGGTGTCACAGATACGCAGTATTTT.

This clone showed up just a few times. The chain joins TRBV7-9 to TRBJ2-7, with D unresolved. Trimming stripped 2 bases from V and 6 bases from J, with 11 bases between. Germline CDR1 reads SEHNR; CDR2 reads FQNEAQ (reference sequence). The CDR3 extends over 13 amino acids. Written as DNA, the CDR3 is TGTGCCAGCAGCTTAAGGAGCGTCGGCGAGCAGTACTTC. Protein sequence: CASSLRSVGEQYF. The whole variable domain, remainder taken from reference TRBV7-9 and TRBJ2-7, is DTGVSQNPRHKITKRGQNVTFRCDPISEHNRLYWYRQTLGQGPEFLTYFQNEAQLEKSRLLSDRFSAERPKGSFSTLEIQRTEQGDSAMYLCASSLRSVGEQYFGPGTRLTVT.

The chain recombines TRBV28 with TRBJ2-1; D perhaps matches TRBD2 (5 bases). Trimming shortened V by 2 bases and J by 0 bases, and 8 bases separated the two germline ends. Germline lookup yields CDR1 MDHEN and CDR2 SYDVKM. The CDR3 is made up of 15 amino acids. CDR3 region: CASSLITSSYNEQFF. The CDR3 coding sequence is TGTGCCAGCAGTTTAATCACTAGCTCCTACAATGAGCAGTTCTTC.

V usage is TRBV29-1 and J usage is TRBJ2-5, with 7 nucleotides matching TRBD1. The CDR3 runs 14 residues. Germline lookup yields CDR1 SQVTM and CDR2 ANQGSEA. Trimming took 6 bases from V and 2 from J; bases not matched to a gene: 9. The CDR3 sequence: CSVPTGTAQETQYF. CDR3 nucleotide sequence: TGCAGCGTGCCGACAGGGACAGCTCAAGAGACCCAGTACTTC.

This clone was counted between two and nine times. Written as DNA, the CDR3 is TGTGCCAGCAGCGTAGGCCCACTCCAAGAGACCCAGTACTTC. The encoded protein is CASSVGPLQETQYF. The chain recombines TRBV9 with TRBJ2-5, with D unclear. The V end lost 0 bases, the J end lost 1 base, and 7 bases lay between the germline ends. This CDR3 spans 14 amino acids. Germline V gene data show CDR1 as SGDLS and CDR2 as YYNGEE.

A few counts support this clone. V gene TRBV4-1 combines with J gene TRBJ1-2, with 8 bases lining up with TRBD1. Germline V gene data show CDR1 as MGHRA and CDR2 as YSYEKL. V trimming: 4 bases; J trimming: 8 bases; junction bases outside the gene matches: 6. There are 13 residues in the CDR3. The CDR3 coding sequence is TGCGCCAGCAGCCGCGACAGGGGTTTCGGCTACACCTTC. It yields the protein CASSRDRGFGYTF.

The chain links TRBV11-2 to TRBJ2-3, with D maybe TRBD1 (5 bases). CDR3 length equals 14 residues. V lost 5 bases, J lost 7 bases, and 16 bases lay in between. CDR1 is SGHAT and CDR2 is FQNNGV in the germline V gene. CDR3 sequence: CASSPRQGRNTQYF. The CDR3, as DNA: TGTGCCAGCAGCCCCCGGCAGGGTAGGAATACGCAGTATTTT.

This sequence joins TRBV29-1 and TRBJ2-3; 9 bases align to TRBD1. J lost 4 bases, V lost 7 bases, and 12 bases had no gene match. Germline CDR1 and CDR2: SQVTM and ANQGSEA. This CDR3 is 15 amino acids long. This CDR3 reads CSARPPGQGPDTQYF. Written as DNA, the CDR3 is TGCAGCGCACGCCCTCCGGGACAGGGCCCAGATACGCAGTATTTT.

V gene TRBV23-1 combines with J gene TRBJ1-5; D call uncertain. TRBV23-1 is labeled an ORF, and its function is uncertain. This CDR3 is 14 amino acids long. Trimming removed 3 bases from V and 7 bases from J, with 13 bases in between. The CDR3 region has the DNA TGCGCCAGCAGTCACGACGGCCCTAGGCAGCCCCAGCATTTT. Protein product: CASSHDGPRQPQHF.

This clone came up a few times. CDR3 sequence reads: CASSDNLRDRGSNYGYTF. The CDR3 DNA follows: TGTGCCAGCAGCGACAACCTCCGGGACAGGGGTTCTAACTATGGCTACACCTTC. The rearrangement uses TRBV7-2 and TRBJ1-2; 10 bases match TRBD1. The V gene's germline CDR1 is SGHTA and CDR2 FQGNSA. This CDR3 is 18 amino acids long. The ends lost 5 bases at V and 0 bases at J; junction bases unmatched: 12.

In this sample, this clone turned up a few times. V usage is TRBV9 and J usage is TRBJ2-7; 9 nucleotides align to TRBD2. The germline V gene encodes CDR1 SGDLS and CDR2 YYNGEE. CDR3 length: 15 residues. V shed 0 bases, J shed 3 bases, and the junction held 4 bases outside the gene matches. The CDR3 nucleotides are TGTGCCAGCAGCGTAGACCCTAGCGGGATCTACGAGCAGTACTTC. Encoded protein: CASSVDPSGIYEQYF.

J is TRBJ2-3 and V is TRBV4-3, with 8 bases that match TRBD2. CDR3 length equals 16 residues. Germline V lookup: CDR1 LGHNA, CDR2 YSLEER. J gave up 1 base and V 4 bases, and 7 bases lay outside the gene matches. The CDR3 is CASSPGTSWGTDTQYF. CDR3 DNA sequence: TGCGCCAGCAGCCCAGGGACTAGTTGGGGCACAGATACGCAGTATTTT.

The chain carries TRBV27 and TRBJ2-7, with 7 bases that match TRBD2. V dropped 8 bases and J dropped 4; count of bases not matched to a gene: 2. The germline V gene has CDR1 MNHEY and CDR2 SMNVEV (reference sequence). The CDR3 is made up of 11 amino acids. Written as DNA, the CDR3 is TGTGCCAGCGGACTAGAATACGAGCAGTACTTC. This gives the protein CASGLEYEQYF.

This clone was seen a handful of times. This chain links TRBV9 with TRBJ1-2; possible D gene TRBD1, 5 bases. CDR3 length equals 13 residues. Germline CDR1 is SGDLS and CDR2 is YYNGEE. Deletions cut 0 bases from V and 8 bases from J, with 11 bases between. CDR3 nucleotide sequence: TGTGCCAGCAGCGTAGGGTCGGGGGACGGCTACACCTTC. Its translation is CASSVGSGDGYTF.